A single sample gave rise to the 32 T cell receptor beta chains below, sequenced in a study of shared clonotypes between healthy human individuals. The assay was immunoSEQ multiplex PCR, and TCRdb's table has in-frame clones only and misses some. The sample has approximately 2.3 million clones; 93% are singletons. The sequencing sample was made of naive CD4+ T cells from PBMCs. Subset here: CD45RA+ positively selected. The source of these receptors is a man younger than 30 in good health. Some clones in this sample may be carry-over from other donors' samples.

The chain employs TRBV9 and TRBJ2-3, with a possible D match to TRBD1 (5 bases). This CDR3 contains 17 residues. The germline V gene has CDR1 SGDLS and CDR2 YYNGEE. V was trimmed by 4 bases and J by 8 bases, leaving 26 bases between them. This CDR3 is CASSRTLDRPRQGTQYF. CDR3 sequence (DNA): TGTGCCAGCAGCCGAACCCTTGACAGACCGAGGCAGGGTACGCAGTATTTT.

With regard to this clone: Other nucleotide sequences in the sample specify the same CDR3. This rearrangement joins TRBV18 to TRBJ2-4; D gene ambiguous. This CDR3 is built from 14 residues. Trimming removed 3 bases at V and 0 bases at J, with 6 bases between. The germline V gene has CDR1 KGHSH and CDR2 LQKENI. The CDR3 DNA sequence: TGTGCCAGCTCACCGCAGCTAGCCAAAAACATTCAGTACTTC. The encoded protein is CASSPQLAKNIQYF.

This clone was seen only a few times. The chain is built from TRBV2 and TRBJ1-5; no clear D gene. CDR3 size: 14 residues. Germline CDR1 is SNHLY and CDR2 is FYNNEI. V lost 4 bases to trimming and J lost 1 base, with 8 bases between them. Written as DNA, the CDR3 is TGTGCCAGCAGTGGACAATTAAGCAATCAGCCCCAGCATTTT. It specifies CASSGQLSNQPQHF.

The chain couples TRBV4-3 to TRBJ1-2; possible D gene TRBD1, 5 bases. In germline, CDR1 is LGHNA, CDR2 YSLEER. The CDR3 is 18 residues long. The germline V and J ends were trimmed by 3 bases and 0 bases, with 20 bases remaining between them. The CDR3 sequence is CASSHPTDKVGANYGYTF. Written as DNA, the CDR3 is TGCGCCAGCAGCCACCCGACAGATAAGGTGGGAGCTAACTATGGCTACACCTTC.

The rearrangement uses TRBV2 and TRBJ2-2, with TRBD2 matching over 8 bases. The CDR3 runs 14 residues. Trimming took 10 bases from V and 0 from J; bases not matched to a gene: 4. Germline V gene lookup returns CDR1 SNHLY and CDR2 FYNNEI. The DNA of the CDR3 is TGTGCCACCGGGAGGGCCTCGAACACCGGGGAGCTGTTTTTT. Translating gives CATGRASNTGELFF.

The chain couples TRBV27 to TRBJ2-7; D ambiguous. The germline CDR1 and CDR2 sequences are MNHEY and SMNVEV (reference sequence). CDR3 length: 13 residues. Trimming cost V 1 base and J 6 bases, with 10 bases left between them. The CDR3 protein is CASSLLGPSEQYF. CDR3 DNA: TGTGCCAGCAGTTTATTGGGTCCGTCCGAGCAGTACTTC.

V gene TRBV4-1 combines with J gene TRBJ1-1; D unresolved. The CDR3 has 15 amino acids. Trimming removed 3 bases from V and 7 bases from J, with 18 bases in between. CDR1 and CDR2 from the germline V gene are MGHRA and YSYEKL. The CDR3: CASSQGLGLVVEAFF. The CDR3 DNA sequence: TGCGCCAGCAGCCAGGGCCTTGGGCTGGTCGTTGAAGCTTTCTTT.

With respect to this clone: The sample contains more than one DNA sequence encoding this CDR3. The chain carries TRBV30 and TRBJ2-5, with D uncertain. V shed 1 base and J shed 5 bases, with 5 bases lying between them. Per the germline V gene, CDR1 is GTSNPN and CDR2 is SVGIG (reference sequence). The CDR3 length is 11 residues. CDR3 in DNA: TGTGCCTGGAGTGGGCAGGAGACCCAGTACTTC. It specifies CAWSGQETQYF.

About this clone itself: Distinct nucleotide sequences in the sample also encode this CDR3. The chain employs TRBV12-5 and TRBJ2-5; the D is unclear. Germline CDR1 is LGHNT and CDR2 is FRNRAP. Trimming stripped 1 base from V and 5 bases from J, with 5 bases between. The CDR3 consists of 12 residues. The CDR3 here is CASGLGWETQYF. In nucleotides, the CDR3 is TGTGCTAGTGGTTTGGGTTGGGAGACCCAGTACTTC.

This clone was seen only once. This chain links TRBV30 with TRBJ2-1; D is uncertain. Trimming shortened V by 2 bases and J by 10 bases, and 9 bases separated the two germline ends. CDR3 length: 11 amino acids. CDR1 is GTSNPN, CDR2 SVGIG, per germline (reference sequence). CDR3 DNA: TGTGCCTGGAGTTCTCTTAGGGAGCAGTTCTTC. Its protein is CAWSSLREQFF.

The rearrangement uses TRBV18 and TRBJ1-1; D not certain. Germline V gives CDR1 KGHSH, CDR2 LQKENI. The CDR3 is 17 amino acids. V dropped 3 bases and J dropped 1 base, with 18 bases sitting between them. The chain's CDR3 is CASSPRSAAGRNTEAFF. CDR3 bases: TGTGCCAGCTCACCTAGATCCGCGGCGGGGAGGAACACTGAAGCTTTCTTT. The variable domain in full, with the rest retrieved from reference TRBV18 and TRBJ1-1, is NAGVMQNPRHLVRRRGQEARLRCSPMKGHSHVYWYRQLPEEGLKFMVYLQKENIIDESGMPKERFSAEFPKEGPSILRIQQVVRGDSAAYFCASSPRSAAGRNTEAFFGQGTRLTVV.

This chain links TRBV18 with TRBJ1-2; 9 bases match TRBD1. The CDR3 covers 14 residues. The ends lost 3 bases at V and 8 bases at J; junction bases unmatched: 7. Germline assignment: CDR1 KGHSH and CDR2 LQKENI. Written as DNA, the CDR3 is TGTGCCAGCTCACCGGAGGGACAGGGTCGGGGCTACACCTTC. This encodes CASSPEGQGRGYTF.

This clone was counted between two and nine times. The rearrangement uses TRBV9 and TRBJ2-3, with TRBD2 matching over 15 bases. The CDR3 consists of 16 residues. Germline V gene data show CDR1 as SGDLS and CDR2 as YYNGEE. After removal of 0 bases from V and 6 bases from J, the junction contained 2 bases not matched to a gene. Here the CDR3 reads CASSVGGTSGRDTQYF. Written as DNA, the CDR3 is TGTGCCAGCAGCGTAGGGGGGACTAGCGGGAGGGATACGCAGTATTTT.

This chain connects TRBV11-2 to TRBJ2-1; D not resolved. The CDR3 is made up of 15 amino acids. V was cut by 3 bases and J by 0 bases, with 9 bases left in between. In germline, CDR1 is SGHAT, CDR2 FQNNGV. Here the CDR3 DNA reads TGTGCCAGCAGCTTCATAGGTAACTCCTACAATGAGCAGTTCTTC. It specifies CASSFIGNSYNEQFF.

V usage is TRBV9 and J usage is TRBJ1-4; D gene uncertain. The V end lost 4 bases, the J end lost 0 bases, and 13 bases lay between the germline ends. The CDR3 totals 16 residues. The V gene's germline CDR1 is SGDLS and CDR2 YYNGEE. The CDR3 nucleotides read TGTGCCAGCAGCCCGATGTCATTCGCAACTAATGAAAAACTGTTTTTT. Encoded protein: CASSPMSFATNEKLFF.

The chain carries TRBV7-9 and TRBJ1-1; unclear D gene. CDR1 SEHNR and CDR2 FQNEAQ come from the germline V gene (reference sequence). Trimming removed 5 bases from V and 10 bases from J, with 11 bases in between. CDR3 size: 11 residues. In nucleotides, the CDR3 is TGTGCCAGCAGCAATAGCTGGAGAGCTTTCTTT. Its translation is CASSNSWRAFF.

About this clone: Additional DNA sequences in this sample encode the identical CDR3. The chain carries TRBV6-1 and TRBJ2-1; D gene unclear. This CDR3 is 10 amino acids long. Per the germline V gene, CDR1 is MNHNS and CDR2 is SASEGT. The V and J ends lost 6 bases and 10 bases respectively, with 7 bases between them. CDR3 DNA sequence: TGTGCCAGCAGGAACCGCGAGCAGTTCTTC. Translated: CASRNREQFF.

The V gene is TRBV5-4, the J gene TRBJ1-3; no clear D gene. V gave up 0 bases and J gave up 2 bases, with 6 bases separating them. CDR3 length: 14 amino acids. Germline values: CDR1 SGHNT, CDR2 YYREEE (reference sequence). CDR3 region: CASSLDSAGNTIYF. In nucleotides, the CDR3 is TGTGCCAGCAGCTTGGACAGCGCTGGAAACACCATATATTTT. Using reference TRBV5-4 and TRBJ1-3 for the parts outside the CDR3, the full variable domain is ETGVTQSPTHLIKTRGQQVTLRCSSQSGHNTVSWYQQALGQGPQFIFQYYREEENGRGNFPPRFSGLQFPNYSSELNVNALELDDSALYLCASSLDSAGNTIYFGEGSWLTVV.

The J gene is TRBJ2-3, the V gene TRBV5-4, with unresolved D. Trimming took 4 bases from V and 0 from J, leaving 12 bases between them. The CDR3 loop spans 15 amino acids. Germline V gene lookup returns CDR1 SGHNT and CDR2 YYREEE (reference sequence). Written as DNA, the CDR3 is TGTGCCAGCAGCACCCGGACGGCTAGCACAGATACGCAGTATTTT. Its protein is CASSTRTASTDTQYF. Using reference TRBV5-4 and TRBJ2-3 for the parts outside the CDR3, the full variable domain is ETGVTQSPTHLIKTRGQQVTLRCSSQSGHNTVSWYQQALGQGPQFIFQYYREEENGRGNFPPRFSGLQFPNYSSELNVNALELDDSALYLCASSTRTASTDTQYFGPGTRLTVL.

About this clone itself: The sample holds other DNA sequences that translate to the same CDR3. CDR3 amino acids: CASSGTSGTYEQYF. In nucleotides, the CDR3 is TGCGCCAGCAGTGGGACTAGCGGGACCTACGAGCAGTACTTC. The rearrangement links TRBV10-2 to TRBJ2-7; 12 nucleotides align to TRBD2. In germline, CDR1 is WSHSY, CDR2 SAAADI. The CDR3 length is 14 residues. The trim removed 4 bases at V and 2 bases at J, leaving 0 bases unmatched.

The genes are TRBV29-1 and TRBJ2-1; 13 bases match TRBD2. Germline V lookup: CDR1 SQVTM, CDR2 ANQGSEA. V shed 7 bases and J 16 bases; nucleotides not matched to a gene: 7. This CDR3 contains 11 residues. The CDR3 DNA is TGCAGCGGGGGACTAGCGGGGACCCAATTCTTC. It is translated as CSGGLAGTQFF.

In its sample, this clone was seen once. This chain joins TRBV5-1 and TRBJ1-2, with no clear D. The germline V and J ends were trimmed by 3 bases and 4 bases, with 13 bases remaining between them. Germline V gene sequence: CDR1 SGHRS, CDR2 YFSETQ. The CDR3 covers 14 residues. The CDR3 region is CASSSGDRAYGYTF. For the CDR3, the DNA is TGCGCCAGCAGCTCGGGTGACCGGGCCTATGGCTACACCTTC. Variable domain in full (rest from reference TRBV5-1 and TRBJ1-2): KAGVTQTPRYLIKTRGQQVTLSCSPISGHRSVSWYQQTPGQGLQFLFEYFSETQRNKGNFPGRFSGRQFSNSRSEMNVSTLELGDSALYLCASSSGDRAYGYTFGSGTRLTVV.

Concerning this clone itself: This specimen includes other DNA sequences encoding the same CDR3. This chain links TRBV18 with TRBJ2-3; D is uncertain. The CDR3 loop spans 11 amino acids. Trimming stripped 3 bases from V and 4 bases from J, with 2 bases between. In germline, CDR1 is KGHSH, CDR2 LQKENI. CDR3 loop: CASSPADTQYF. CDR3 sequence (DNA): TGTGCCAGCTCACCCGCAGATACGCAGTATTTT.

J is TRBJ2-3 and V is TRBV27, with 7 bases that match TRBD1. Losses at the gene ends were 6 bases for V and 2 bases for J; bases not matched to a gene: 5. This CDR3 region has 14 residues. From germline, CDR1 is MNHEY and CDR2 SMNVEV (reference sequence). CDR3 DNA: TGTGCCAGCAGAGTGACAGGGAACACAGATACGCAGTATTTT. This gives the protein CASRVTGNTDTQYF.

CDR3 nucleotide sequence: TGTGCCATCAGTCCGGGACTAGCGGGAGGGGTGAAAGAGCAGTACTTC. This gives the protein CAISPGLAGGVKEQYF. The V call is TRBV10-3, the J call TRBJ2-7; 16 bases match TRBD2. V was clipped by 5 bases and J by 7 bases; unmatched bases: 8. There are 16 residues in the CDR3. Germline values: CDR1 ENHRY, CDR2 SYGVKD.

This clone was found once. The rearrangement uses TRBV6-1 and TRBJ1-5; D is ambiguous. Germline V CDR1 and CDR2: MNHNS, SASEGT. CDR3 size: 15 residues. The V gene lost 3 bases and the J gene lost 3 bases, with 12 bases spanning the gap. The CDR3 DNA is TGTGCCAGCAGTGATGGAGGGATCTTCAATCAGCCCCAGCATTTT. It yields the protein CASSDGGIFNQPQHF.

This clone showed up just once. Additional DNA sequences in this sample encode the identical CDR3. In DNA, the CDR3 is TGTGCCAGCAGCTTGGAGGGCCGGGGCTATGGCTACACCTTC. Translation gives CASSLEGRGYGYTF. V gene TRBV5-6 combines with J gene TRBJ1-2; D ambiguous. V lost 0 bases and J lost 4, with 10 bases in between. This CDR3 is built from 14 residues. Per germline, CDR1 SGHDT and CDR2 YYEEEE.

CDR3 nucleotides: TGTGCCATCAGCGGTGAGGGACGTACCTATGGCTACACCTTC. Its translation is CAISGEGRTYGYTF. This chain joins TRBV10-3 and TRBJ1-2; a possible D gene is TRBD1 (5 bases). The CDR3 consists of 14 residues. Per germline, CDR1 ENHRY and CDR2 SYGVKD. Trimming removed 6 bases at V and 4 bases at J, with 15 bases between.

This chain uses TRBV29-1 with TRBJ2-3; D is tentatively TRBD1 or TRBD2 (5 bases each). Trimming removed 7 bases from V and 1 base from J, with 15 bases in between. This CDR3 comprises 14 residues. Germline V CDR1 and CDR2: SQVTM, ANQGSEA. The CDR3 here is CSGGPGPGTDTQYF. Written as DNA, the CDR3 is TGCAGCGGGGGACCGGGACCGGGCACAGATACGCAGTATTTT.

The CDR3 nucleotides are TGTGCCAGCAGCTTAGGACAGGGGAGCTCCTACAATGAGCAGTTCTTC. Translation: CASSLGQGSSYNEQFF. The chain joins TRBV11-2 to TRBJ2-1; 8 nucleotides align to TRBD1. V lost 1 base and J lost 0; bases outside the gene matches: 2. Germline CDR1 is SGHAT and CDR2 is FQNNGV. This CDR3 comprises 16 residues.

V and J are TRBV7-2 and TRBJ2-1, with D perhaps TRBD2 (6 bases). Germline V gene sequence: CDR1 SGHTA, CDR2 FQGNSA. V lost 3 bases and J 3 bases, leaving 12 bases between the germline ends. The CDR3 loop spans 15 amino acids. The CDR3 loop is CASSFRRGGYNEQFF. The CDR3 DNA reads as TGTGCCAGCAGCTTTAGGCGGGGTGGCTACAATGAGCAGTTCTTC.

V and J are TRBV28 and TRBJ2-1, with D maybe TRBD2 (5 bases). Looked up from germline, CDR1 is MDHEN and CDR2 is SYDVKM. The length of the CDR3 is 14 residues. Trimming stripped 4 bases from V and 6 bases from J, with 13 bases between. The CDR3 reads CASSYTRLGNEQFF. In DNA, the CDR3 is TGTGCCAGCAGTTATACTAGATTAGGCAATGAGCAGTTCTTC.